This TCR beta chain is drawn from a study of technical replicates of blood from several donors (dated by TCRdb to about 2017). The library relied on the immunoSEQ multiplex PCR assay. TCRdb's version of the immuneACCESS table is confined to in-frame rearrangements and falls short of the full clone set. An unresolved V gene accounts for under half of the shortfall where checked; the remainder is of unknown origin. Within this sample are some 94,000 clones, with approximately 95% of them counted one time only. 0.25% to 0.35% of the sample lies in the top ten. CDR3 length: 18 amino acids, cysteine to phenylalanine. Kept here is only the CDR3 DNA, which spans 54 bases and is read in frame from base 1. Germline trimming: 2 bases from V, 2 bases from J; junction bases outside gene matches: 12. CDR1 SGHVS and CDR2 FNYEAQ are derived from the germline V gene. Comment on this clone: Its antigen remains unidentified. It has no much larger one-base neighbor in the sample; base qualities were not kept.

The sequenced sample was T cells isolated from PBMCs. Recombination joined TRBV7-6 with TRBJ2-5, and 9 bases in between align with TRBD2. The receptor's source is a human donor in good health. The CDR3 protein: CASSLFSSGMGHQETQYF. The nucleotide sequence is TGTGCCAGCAGCTTATTTTCTAGCGGGATGGGACATCAAGAGACCCAGTACTTC.